The rows below give T cell receptor beta chains drawn from one sample of a study of beta chain features in type 1 diabetes. Libraries were prepared by immunoSEQ multiplex PCR; TCRdb keeps only in-frame clonotypes and omits some of them. The sample has over 300,000 clones, 7% to 9% seen once. Material for sequencing was central memory CD4+ T cells from blood. The receptors derive from a woman younger than 30 in good health. Both conserved end residues are part of each CDR3. Clone size, where shown, is once, few, many, or a class for clones that have expanded.

size	V	J	CDR3
.	TRBV6-5	TRBJ2-7	CASRGTSRYEQYF
.	TRBV6-5	TRBJ2-3	CASSRDYSEDTQYF
few	TRBV6-1	TRBJ1-2	CASSGPIYRVYGGYTF
many	TRBV4-3	TRBJ1-4	CASSQGPSGRDEKLFF
.	TRBV28	TRBJ2-7	CATQGTGGYEQYF
few	TRBV19	TRBJ2-5	CASSRQDQETQYF
.	TRBV5-6	TRBJ1-5	CASSYRPWGNQPQHF
.	TRBV7-2	TRBJ2-2	CASRRQGSGELFF
.	TRBV10-3	TRBJ1-1	CAISRPGNTEAFF
few	TRBV7-2	TRBJ2-7	CASSPGRATHYEQYF
few	TRBV6-1	TRBJ1-5	CASSDRGLGEQPQHF
.	TRBV11-2	TRBJ2-3	CASSPRYNTDTQYF
.	TRBV10-1	TRBJ2-1	CASSDRQGGYNEQFF
few	TRBV29-1	TRBJ2-1	CSVDGLGFDEQFF
few	TRBV10-3	TRBJ2-5	CAITKTREETQYF
.	TRBV7-9	TRBJ2-7	CASSPPSYEQYF
few	TRBV7-2	TRBJ2-5	CASSLVPDPRQETQYF
few	TRBV7-8	TRBJ2-3	CASSRARDRPRGDTQYF
.	TRBV6-5	TRBJ1-2	CASSKRSGFYGYTF
.	TRBV28	TRBJ1-5	CASKAIYSNQPQHF
few	TRBV2	TRBJ2-3	CASSEGEGTQYF
few	TRBV29-1	TRBJ2-4	CSVEKTGPRNIQYF
few	TRBV10-3	TRBJ2-2	CAISSSTGELFF
many	TRBV11-1	TRBJ2-1	CASSLHQNEQFF
few	TRBV5-1	TRBJ2-7	CASSLVSGESYEQYF
.	TRBV20-1	TRBJ2-1	CSASDGDEQFF
.	TRBV2	TRBJ1-3	CASSTGFSGNTIYF
few	TRBV6-5	TRBJ1-1	CASSLDREDFGAFF
many	TRBV9	TRBJ2-6	CASSVGLAGANVLTF
few	TRBV2	TRBJ1-1	CASSEVGIEAFF
many	TRBV15	TRBJ2-5	CATSGLAGAGETQYF
few	TRBV6-1	TRBJ2-5	CASRGQGDSKTQYF
.	TRBV29-1	TRBJ1-2	CSASGRDYGYTF
few	TRBV4-3	TRBJ2-7	CASSQGVLAGGGTYEQYF
.	TRBV6-1	TRBJ1-2	CASRKGVQSGYTF
few	TRBV5-1	TRBJ2-2	CASSDTGTSGSWNTGELFF
.	TRBV7-2	TRBJ1-1	CASSGGGRVAFF
few	TRBV7-2	TRBJ2-3	CASSLAPAGGDTQYF
.	TRBV25-1	TRBJ2-2	CASTPATPNTGELFF
.	TRBV7-9	TRBJ1-3	CASSLDAMFSGNTIYF
.	TRBV4-3	TRBJ2-1	CASSQGTWGTGGSTRFF
many	TRBV19	TRBJ1-1	CASSTRAMNTEAFF